This T cell receptor beta chain emerged from a study of T cell repertoires in cytomegalovirus infection. Germline CDR1 and CDR2: MNHEY and SVGEGT. V gave up 5 bases and J gave up 9 bases, with 8 bases separating them. The CDR3 has 11 amino acids. In this sample, this clonotype turned up a few times. Its antigen remains unknown. Study-wide results and limits: Ex vivo responses were dominated by HLA-C-restricted CMV-specific TCR beta clonotypes.

TCRdb ran MiXCR on the reads and lists one entry per CDR3 protein. This table has fewer than 650,000 distinct CDR3 sequences, roughly 42% appearing once. The material sequenced was cultured PBMCs, taken from culture after CMV antigen stimulation. The receptor was isolated from a human donor in good health (CMV status not recorded). Some clones in this sample may be carry-over from other donors' samples. The chain recombines TRBV6-2 or TRBV6-3 with TRBJ2-1, with D possibly matching TRBD1 (6 bases). The CDR3 spells CASSQGSEQFF. In nucleotides, the CDR3 is TGTGCCAGCAGTCAGGGGAGTGAGCAGTTCTTC.